This TCR beta chain was identified in a study of control samples from healthy donors and cancer patients. Some clones are missing from TCRdb's copy, which holds only in-frame ones; the method was immunoSEQ multiplex PCR. This table has around 31,000 clones, roughly 94% appearing once. This clone was observed a single time. V was clipped by 7 bases and J by 2 bases, with 12 bases between them. This CDR3 has 13 residues. Germline V gene sequence: CDR1 MNHEY, CDR2 SVGAGI. The sequenced sample consisted of blood. This receptor was obtained from a man in his fifties or sixties in good health. The chain carries TRBV6-5 and TRBJ2-7, with a possible D match to TRBD2 (6 bases). CDR3 DNA sequence: TGTGCCAGCAACGGAGCGGGTGCCTACGAGCAGTACTTC. This codes for CASNGAGAYEQYF.